The 22 T cell receptor beta chains presented below share a single source sample, sequenced in a study. Measured with immunoSEQ multiplex PCR; TCRdb has only the in-frame clones, and not every one. The sample has nearly 70,000 clones, 80% to 95% seen once; the top ten hold roughly 4%. Sequencing used PBMCs. All receptors come from a man aged 35 to 55 with rheumatoid arthritis.

The chain uses TRBV30 and TRBJ1-5; 7 nucleotides agree with TRBD1. Germline lookup yields CDR1 GTSNPN and CDR2 SVGIG (reference sequence). The CDR3 consists of 14 residues. J lost 7 bases, V lost 2 bases, and 8 bases had no gene match. DNA of the CDR3: TGTGCCTGGAGTCCGGGACAGATTCCCCAGCCCCAGCATTTT. Translation: CAWSPGQIPQPQHF.

The genes are TRBV7-2 and TRBJ1-1; D ambiguous. Trimming left V 4 bases short and J 1 base short, with 7 bases between. Germline V lookup: CDR1 SGHTA, CDR2 FQGNSA. This CDR3 has 13 amino acids. The CDR3 nucleotides read TGTGCCAGCAGCTCCCAGCCGAACACTGAAGCTTTCTTT. It yields the protein CASSSQPNTEAFF.

The J gene is TRBJ2-3, the V gene TRBV7-2; tentative D call: TRBD1 (5 bases). The germline gives CDR1 SGHTA, CDR2 FQGNSA. The V and J ends lost 6 bases and 2 bases respectively, with 9 bases between them. This CDR3 has 13 residues. The CDR3 DNA reads TGTGCCAGCAGTTTGACAGACACAGATACGCAGTATTTT. Protein product: CASSLTDTDTQYF.

This chain joins TRBV2 and TRBJ2-5; 9 bases line up with TRBD2. The CDR3 length is 14 residues. Germline values: CDR1 SNHLY, CDR2 FYNNEI. J was trimmed by 2 bases and V by 8 bases; bases with no gene match: 6. CDR3 sequence: CASRASGKQETQYF. The CDR3 DNA reads TGTGCCAGCCGGGCTAGCGGGAAACAAGAGACCCAGTACTTC.

This chain connects TRBV30 to TRBJ1-5, with unresolved D. This CDR3 spans 13 amino acids. Trimming pared 1 base from V and 6 bases from J, leaving 10 bases between. Looked up from germline, CDR1 is GTSNPN and CDR2 is SVGIG (reference sequence). The CDR3 DNA reads TGTGCCTGGAGTGGTATCGGGCCTCAGCCCCAGCATTTT. Translating it yields CAWSGIGPQPQHF.

The J gene is TRBJ2-2, the V gene TRBV18, with a weak D call TRBD1 (5 bases). V lost 2 bases to trimming and J lost 1 base, with 5 bases between them. CDR3 length: 14 residues. CDR1 and CDR2 from the germline V gene are KGHSH and LQKENI. The CDR3 bases are TGTGCCAGCTCACCAGACAGGAACACCGGGGAGCTGTTTTTT. Translated: CASSPDRNTGELFF.

This clone was seen only once. The chain uses TRBV19 and TRBJ2-2, with D hard to call. The CDR3 is 15 residues long. V was shortened by 3 bases and J by 3 bases, with 11 bases between the two germline ends. Germline V gene sequence: CDR1 LNHDA, CDR2 SQIVND (reference sequence). CDR3 nucleotides: TGTGCCAGTAGTATTCCCCGCGGATACACCGGGGAGCTGTTTTTT. As protein: CASSIPRGYTGELFF.

V is TRBV28 and J is TRBJ1-5; weak D call: TRBD1 (6 bases). The CDR3 extends over 15 amino acids. Germline V gene sequence: CDR1 MDHEN, CDR2 SYDVKM. V was clipped by 8 bases and J by 4 bases, with 18 bases between them. DNA of the CDR3: TGTGCCAGCGGTTCCCCAGGGGCAGGTAATCAGCCCCAGCATTTT. It yields the protein CASGSPGAGNQPQHF.

The chain employs TRBV3-1 (or the pseudogene TRBV3-2) and TRBJ2-5; 7 bases map to TRBD2. Germline V gene sequence: CDR1 LGHDT, CDR2 YNNKEL (reference sequence). After removal of 0 bases from V and 5 bases from J, the junction contained 6 bases not matched to a gene. CDR3 size: 15 residues. The CDR3 loop is CASSQEGKGGETQYF. CDR3 DNA: TGTGCCAGCAGCCAAGAAGGCAAGGGAGGGGAGACCCAGTACTTC.

The chain uses TRBV20-1 and TRBJ1-5; 9 bases map to TRBD1. From germline, CDR1 is DFQATT and CDR2 SNEGSKA (reference sequence). The junction had 10 bases not matched to a gene; V was cut back by 3 bases and J by 7 bases. The length of the CDR3 is 15 residues. The CDR3 loop is CSASVTGGVGQPQHF. DNA for the CDR3: TGCAGTGCTAGTGTAACAGGGGGCGTGGGGCAGCCCCAGCATTTT.

This clone was counted only a few times. The chain is built from TRBV18 and TRBJ2-7; D is unclear. The length of the CDR3 is 17 residues. The ends were cut back, 4 bases at V and 0 bases at J, with 19 bases in the middle. The germline CDR1 and CDR2 sequences are KGHSH and LQKENI. The CDR3 sequence: CASSQVESSFSSYEQYF. CDR3 coding DNA: TGTGCCAGCTCACAAGTAGAGAGCAGTTTTTCCTCCTACGAGCAGTACTTC.

The V call is TRBV9, the J call TRBJ2-1; D is possibly TRBD2 (5 bases). Germline values: CDR1 SGDLS, CDR2 YYNGEE. The CDR3 has 16 amino acids. The ends were cut back, 0 bases at V and 2 bases at J, with 12 bases in the middle. CDR3 DNA: TGTGCCAGCAGCGTAGGGGTGGGAGTGACCTACAATGAGCAGTTCTTC. Its protein is CASSVGVGVTYNEQFF. Complete variable domain (other parts from reference TRBV9 and TRBJ2-1): DSGVTQTPKHLITATGQRVTLRCSPRSGDLSVYWYQQSLDQGLQFLIQYYNGEERAKGNILERFSAQQFPDLHSELNLSSLELGDSALYFCASSVGVGVTYNEQFFGPGTRLTVL.

The CDR3 bases are TGTGCCATCAGTGATCTGGGGGGTAGGAGCAATCAGCCCCAGCATTTT. This encodes CAISDLGGRSNQPQHF. The rearrangement joins TRBV10-3 to TRBJ1-5; a possible D gene is TRBD1 (5 bases). CDR3 length: 16 residues. V lost 3 bases, J lost 1 base, and 13 bases lay in between. Germline assignment: CDR1 ENHRY and CDR2 SYGVKD.

The J gene is TRBJ2-7, the V gene TRBV7-6; TRBD1 matches at 11 bases. The CDR3 runs to 15 residues. In germline, CDR1 is SGHVS, CDR2 FNYEAQ. The junction had 8 bases not matched to a gene; V was cut back by 5 bases and J by 5 bases. The CDR3 DNA is TGTGCCAGCAGCCCCAATCCGGGACAGGGGGACGAGCAGTACTTC. Encoded protein: CASSPNPGQGDEQYF.

The chain recombines TRBV11-2 with TRBJ1-1, with D tentatively TRBD1 (5 bases). The CDR3 has 15 amino acids. Deletions cut 3 bases from V and 1 base from J, with 12 bases between. Per germline, CDR1 SGHAT and CDR2 FQNNGV. CDR3 sequence (DNA): TGTGCCAGCAGCTTCAAGCCTACAGGGAACACTGAAGCTTTCTTT. Residues: CASSFKPTGNTEAFF.

This rearrangement joins TRBV19 to TRBJ2-3; 7 nucleotides line up with TRBD2. The CDR3 has 15 residues. The junction had 13 bases not matched to a gene; V was cut back by 8 bases and J by 5 bases. Germline V lookup: CDR1 LNHDA, CDR2 SQIVND (reference sequence). CDR3 bases: TGTGCCAGTGCCACGACTAGCTGGGGGAGAGATACGCAGTATTTT. Translated: CASATTSWGRDTQYF.

This chain uses TRBV6-6 with TRBJ2-1, with TRBD2 matching over 13 bases. There are 16 residues in the CDR3. With V trimmed by 5 bases and J by 3 bases, 4 bases remained unmatched. Germline lookup yields CDR1 MNHNY and CDR2 SVGAGI (reference sequence). Here the CDR3 DNA reads TGTGCCAGCAGTAGGGGACTAGCGGGGTACTACAATGAGCAGTTCTTC. The encoded protein is CASSRGLAGYYNEQFF.

This clone was detected a few times. CDR3 coding DNA: TGTGCCAGCAGCTTGGCCCTAGCGGGGACCGGGGAGCTGTTTTTT. Encoded protein: CASSLALAGTGELFF. V and J are TRBV5-4 and TRBJ2-2, with 9 bases matching TRBD2. The J segment lost 5 bases and the V segment lost 0 bases, leaving 2 bases of the junction unmatched. Germline CDR1 SGHNT, CDR2 YYREEE (reference sequence). The CDR3 consists of 15 residues.

The chain uses TRBV12-3 or TRBV12-4 and TRBJ1-1; unclear D gene. V lost 3 bases, J lost 5 bases, and 4 bases lay in between. The CDR3 length is 11 residues. The CDR3 sequence: CASSLDTEAFF. In DNA form, the CDR3 reads TGTGCCAGCAGTTTGGATACTGAAGCTTTCTTT.

This clone was recorded once. V is TRBV4-1 and J is TRBJ2-7; tentative D call: TRBD1 (6 bases). V gave up 0 bases and J gave up 4 bases, with 7 bases separating them. The CDR3 spans 13 residues. Per the germline V gene, CDR1 is MGHRA and CDR2 is YSYEKL. CDR3 sequence: CASSQEGQYEQYF. DNA of the CDR3: TGCGCCAGCAGCCAAGAAGGACAGTACGAGCAGTACTTC.

This clone has only one observation. The chain joins TRBV7-2 to TRBJ1-1, with TRBD1 identical over 7 bases. The V gene's germline CDR1 is SGHTA and CDR2 FQGNSA. The CDR3 is made up of 14 amino acids. With V trimmed by 5 bases and J by 1 base, 4 bases remained unmatched. The CDR3 nucleotides are TGTGCCAGCAGCGCCTACAGGGGGAACACTGAAGCTTTCTTT. Protein: CASSAYRGNTEAFF.

This clone was seen just once. The V call is TRBV18, the J call TRBJ2-3; a possible D gene is TRBD2 (5 bases). The CDR3 spans 13 residues. V was cut by 4 bases and J by 2 bases, with 7 bases left in between. CDR1 is KGHSH, CDR2 LQKENI, per germline. The CDR3 region has the DNA TGTGCCAGCTCACAGGAGGTCACAGATACGCAGTATTTT. Protein sequence: CASSQEVTDTQYF.